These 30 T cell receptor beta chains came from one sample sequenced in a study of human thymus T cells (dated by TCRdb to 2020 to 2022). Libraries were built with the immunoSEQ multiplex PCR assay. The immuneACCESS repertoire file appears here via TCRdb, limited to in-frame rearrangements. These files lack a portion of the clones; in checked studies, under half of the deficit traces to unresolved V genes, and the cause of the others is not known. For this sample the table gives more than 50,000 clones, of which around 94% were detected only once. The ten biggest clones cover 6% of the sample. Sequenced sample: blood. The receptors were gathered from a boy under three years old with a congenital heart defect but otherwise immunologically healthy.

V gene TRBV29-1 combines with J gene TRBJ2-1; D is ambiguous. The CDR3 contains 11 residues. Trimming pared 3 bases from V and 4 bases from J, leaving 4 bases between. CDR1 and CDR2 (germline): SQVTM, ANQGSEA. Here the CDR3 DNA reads TGCAGCGTTGACAGGTACAATGAGCAGTTCTTC. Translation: CSVDRYNEQFF.

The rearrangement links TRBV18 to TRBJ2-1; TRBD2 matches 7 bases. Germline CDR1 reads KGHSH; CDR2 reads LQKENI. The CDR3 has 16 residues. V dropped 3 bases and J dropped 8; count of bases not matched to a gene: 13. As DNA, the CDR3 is TGTGCCAGCTCACCGACCCGGGACTATTCAAGACATGAGCAGTTCTTC. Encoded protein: CASSPTRDYSRHEQFF.

The CDR3 nucleotides are TGTGCCAGCCGTCGGGGACAGGGGGCTGAAGCTTTCTTT. Translated: CASRRGQGAEAFF. The J gene is TRBJ1-1, the V gene TRBV6-5, with 11 bases that match TRBD1. From germline, CDR1 is MNHEY and CDR2 SVGAGI. V gave up 8 bases and J gave up 6 bases; unmatched junction bases: 5. This CDR3 region has 13 residues.

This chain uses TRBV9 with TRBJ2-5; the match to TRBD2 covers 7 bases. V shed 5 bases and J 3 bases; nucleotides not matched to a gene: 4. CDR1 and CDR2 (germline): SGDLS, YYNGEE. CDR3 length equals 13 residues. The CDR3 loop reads CASSLLAKETQYF. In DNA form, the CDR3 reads TGTGCCAGCAGTCTACTAGCGAAAGAGACCCAGTACTTC.

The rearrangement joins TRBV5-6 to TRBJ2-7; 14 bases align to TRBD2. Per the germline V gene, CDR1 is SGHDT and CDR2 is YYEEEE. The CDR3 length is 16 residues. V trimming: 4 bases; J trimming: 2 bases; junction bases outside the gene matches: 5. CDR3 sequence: CASSPGTSGRAYEQYF. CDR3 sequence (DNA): TGTGCCAGCAGCCCCGGGACTAGCGGGAGAGCCTACGAGCAGTACTTC.

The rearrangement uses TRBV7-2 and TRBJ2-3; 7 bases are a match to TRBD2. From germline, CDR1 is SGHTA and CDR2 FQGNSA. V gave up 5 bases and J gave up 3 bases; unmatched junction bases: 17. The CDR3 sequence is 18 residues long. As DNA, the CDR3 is TGTGCCAGCAGCGTCTGGACTAGATGGCGCCCGAAGACAGATACGCAGTATTTT. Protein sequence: CASSVWTRWRPKTDTQYF.

The CDR3 protein is CASSLSGGGTGELFF. The CDR3 DNA follows: TGTGCCAGCAGCTTAAGCGGGGGCGGGACCGGGGAGCTGTTTTTT. This rearrangement joins TRBV7-3 to TRBJ2-2; D is perhaps TRBD2 (7 bases). The CDR3 has 15 residues. CDR1 SGHTA and CDR2 FQGTGA come from the germline V gene. The germline V and J ends were trimmed by 1 base and 5 bases, with 11 bases remaining between them.

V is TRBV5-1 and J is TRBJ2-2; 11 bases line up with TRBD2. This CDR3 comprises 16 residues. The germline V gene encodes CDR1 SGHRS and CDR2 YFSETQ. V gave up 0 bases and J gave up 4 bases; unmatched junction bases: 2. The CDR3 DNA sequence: TGCGCCAGCAGCTTGGAACTAGCGGGAGTCACCGGGGAGCTGTTTTTT. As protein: CASSLELAGVTGELFF.

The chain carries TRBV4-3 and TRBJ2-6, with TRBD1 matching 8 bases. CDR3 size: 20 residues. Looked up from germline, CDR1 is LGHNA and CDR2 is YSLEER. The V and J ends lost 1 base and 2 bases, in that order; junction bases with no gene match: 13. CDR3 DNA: TGCGCCAGCAGCCAAGGGGTCCTTGTCAGGGGGCGGACTGGGGCCAACGTCCTGACTTTC. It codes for CASSQGVLVRGRTGANVLTF.

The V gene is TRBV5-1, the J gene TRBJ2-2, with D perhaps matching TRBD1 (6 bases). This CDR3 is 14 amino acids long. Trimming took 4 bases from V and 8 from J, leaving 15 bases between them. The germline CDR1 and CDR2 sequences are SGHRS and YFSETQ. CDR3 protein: CASSPTGSAGELFF. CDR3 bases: TGCGCCAGCAGCCCTACAGGGTCAGCGGGGGAGCTGTTTTTT.

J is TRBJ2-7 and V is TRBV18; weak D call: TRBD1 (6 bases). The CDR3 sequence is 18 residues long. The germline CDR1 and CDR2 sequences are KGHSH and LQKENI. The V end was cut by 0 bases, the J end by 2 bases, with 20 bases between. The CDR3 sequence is CASSPPGAGAINTYEQYF. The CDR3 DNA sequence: TGTGCCAGCTCACCACCGGGGGCAGGGGCCATCAACACCTACGAGCAGTACTTC.

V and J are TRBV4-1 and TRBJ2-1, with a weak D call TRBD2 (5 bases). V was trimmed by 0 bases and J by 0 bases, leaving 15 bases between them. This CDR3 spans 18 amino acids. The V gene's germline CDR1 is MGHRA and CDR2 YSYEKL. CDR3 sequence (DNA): TGCGCCAGCAGCCAAGAGAAGAGGGTTACTTACTCCTACAATGAGCAGTTCTTC. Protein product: CASSQEKRVTYSYNEQFF.

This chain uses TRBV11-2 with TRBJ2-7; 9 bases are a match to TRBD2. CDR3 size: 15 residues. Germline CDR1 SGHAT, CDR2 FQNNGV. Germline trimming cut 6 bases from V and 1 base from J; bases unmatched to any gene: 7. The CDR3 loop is CASSYSGGASYEQYF. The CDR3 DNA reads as TGTGCCAGCAGTTATAGCGGGGGAGCTTCCTACGAGCAGTACTTC.

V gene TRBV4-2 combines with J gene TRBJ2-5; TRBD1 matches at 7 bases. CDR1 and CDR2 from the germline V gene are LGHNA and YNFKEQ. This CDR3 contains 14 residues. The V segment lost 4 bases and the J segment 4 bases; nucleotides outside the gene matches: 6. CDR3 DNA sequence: TGTGCCAGCAGCCCGAGGGGACAGAGAGAGACCCAGTACTTC. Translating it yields CASSPRGQRETQYF.

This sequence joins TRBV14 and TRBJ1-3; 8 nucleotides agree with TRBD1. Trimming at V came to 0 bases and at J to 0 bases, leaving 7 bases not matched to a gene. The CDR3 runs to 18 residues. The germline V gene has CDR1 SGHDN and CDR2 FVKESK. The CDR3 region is CASSQEEGTGLSGNTIYF. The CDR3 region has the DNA TGTGCCAGCAGCCAAGAGGAAGGGACAGGCCTCTCTGGAAACACCATATATTTT.

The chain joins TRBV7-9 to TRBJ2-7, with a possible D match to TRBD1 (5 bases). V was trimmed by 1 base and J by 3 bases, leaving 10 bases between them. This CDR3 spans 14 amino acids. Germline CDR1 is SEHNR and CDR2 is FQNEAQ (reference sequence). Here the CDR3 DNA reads TGTGCCAGCAGCTTAGGAACAGGCCTCTACGAGCAGTACTTC. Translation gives CASSLGTGLYEQYF.

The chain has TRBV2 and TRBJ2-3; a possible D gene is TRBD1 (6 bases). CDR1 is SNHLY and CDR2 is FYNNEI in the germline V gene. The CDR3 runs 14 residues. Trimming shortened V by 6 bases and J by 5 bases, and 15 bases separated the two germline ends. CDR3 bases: TGTGCCAGCAGCGGGACAAGGGGTAGAGATACGCAGTATTTT. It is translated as CASSGTRGRDTQYF.

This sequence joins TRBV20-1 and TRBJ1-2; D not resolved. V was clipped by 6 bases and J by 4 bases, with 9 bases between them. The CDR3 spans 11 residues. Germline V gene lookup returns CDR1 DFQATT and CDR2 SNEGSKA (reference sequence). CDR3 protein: CSAPGLYGYTF. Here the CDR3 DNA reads TGCAGTGCACCCGGGCTCTATGGCTACACCTTC.

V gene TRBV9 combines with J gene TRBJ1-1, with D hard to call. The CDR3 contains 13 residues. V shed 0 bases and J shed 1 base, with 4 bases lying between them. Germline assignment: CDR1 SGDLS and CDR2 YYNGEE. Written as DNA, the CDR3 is TGTGCCAGCAGCGTAGTACAGAACACTGAAGCTTTCTTT. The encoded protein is CASSVVQNTEAFF.

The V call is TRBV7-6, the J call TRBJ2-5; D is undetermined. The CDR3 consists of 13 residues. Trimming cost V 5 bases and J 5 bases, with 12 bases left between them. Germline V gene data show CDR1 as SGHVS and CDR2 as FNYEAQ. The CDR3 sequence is CASSPQMGETQYF. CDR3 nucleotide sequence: TGTGCCAGCAGCCCCCAGATGGGGGAGACCCAGTACTTC.

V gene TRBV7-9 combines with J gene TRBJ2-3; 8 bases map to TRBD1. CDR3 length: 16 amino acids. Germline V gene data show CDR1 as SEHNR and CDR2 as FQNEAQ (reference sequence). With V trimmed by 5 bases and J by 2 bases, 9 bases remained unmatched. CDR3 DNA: TGTGCCAGCAGCAACGACAGGGGCTATACCACAGATACGCAGTATTTT. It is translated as CASSNDRGYTTDTQYF.

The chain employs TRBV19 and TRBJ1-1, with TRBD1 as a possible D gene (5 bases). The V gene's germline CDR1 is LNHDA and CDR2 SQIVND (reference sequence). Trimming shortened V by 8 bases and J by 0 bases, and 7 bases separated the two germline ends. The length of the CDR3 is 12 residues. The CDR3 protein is CASQGLNTEAFF. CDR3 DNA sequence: TGTGCCAGTCAGGGCCTGAACACTGAAGCTTTCTTT.

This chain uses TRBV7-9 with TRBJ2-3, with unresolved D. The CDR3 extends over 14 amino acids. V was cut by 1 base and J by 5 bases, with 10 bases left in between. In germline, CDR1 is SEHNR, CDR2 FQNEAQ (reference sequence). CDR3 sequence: CASSLDQSGDTQYF. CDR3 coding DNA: TGTGCCAGCAGCTTAGATCAATCTGGAGATACGCAGTATTTT.

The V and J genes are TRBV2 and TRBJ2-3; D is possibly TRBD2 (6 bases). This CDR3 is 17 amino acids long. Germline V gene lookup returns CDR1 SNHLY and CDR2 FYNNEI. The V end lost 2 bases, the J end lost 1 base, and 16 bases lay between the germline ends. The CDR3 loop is CASSEPQSGPRTDTQYF. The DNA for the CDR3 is TGTGCCAGCAGTGAACCCCAAAGCGGGCCCCGCACAGATACGCAGTATTTT.

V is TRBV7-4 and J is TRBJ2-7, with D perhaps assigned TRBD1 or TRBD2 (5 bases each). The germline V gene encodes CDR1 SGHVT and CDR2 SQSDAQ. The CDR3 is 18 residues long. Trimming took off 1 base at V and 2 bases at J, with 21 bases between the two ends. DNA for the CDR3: TGTGCCAGCAGCTTAGTTGGGGGTCGGGCAGGGACCCCCTACGAGCAGTACTTC. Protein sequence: CASSLVGGRAGTPYEQYF.

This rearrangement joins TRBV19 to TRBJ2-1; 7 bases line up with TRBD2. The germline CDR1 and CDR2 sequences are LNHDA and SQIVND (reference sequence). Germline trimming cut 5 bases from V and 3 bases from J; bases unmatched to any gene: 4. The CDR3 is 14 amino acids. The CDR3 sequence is CASSSQRGYNEQFF. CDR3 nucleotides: TGTGCCAGTAGTTCCCAGCGGGGCTACAATGAGCAGTTCTTC.

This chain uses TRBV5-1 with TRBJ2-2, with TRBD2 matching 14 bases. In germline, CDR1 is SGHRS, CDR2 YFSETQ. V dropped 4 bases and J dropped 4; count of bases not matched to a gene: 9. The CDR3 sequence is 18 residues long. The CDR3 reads CASSPSGLAGEGTGELFF. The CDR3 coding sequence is TGCGCCAGCAGCCCCTCGGGACTAGCGGGAGAGGGCACCGGGGAGCTGTTTTTT.

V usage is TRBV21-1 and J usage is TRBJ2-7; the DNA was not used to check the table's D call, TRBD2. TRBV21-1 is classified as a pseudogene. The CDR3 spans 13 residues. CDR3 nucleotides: TGTGCATGGAAACTAGCGGGAGGGTCAAAAGAGTACTTC. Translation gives CAWKLAGGSKEYF.

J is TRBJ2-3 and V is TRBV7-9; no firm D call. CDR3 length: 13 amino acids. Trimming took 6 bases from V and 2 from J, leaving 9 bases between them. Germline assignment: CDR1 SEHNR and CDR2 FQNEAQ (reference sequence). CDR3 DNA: TGTGCCAGCAGGTCACTACCCACAGATACGCAGTATTTT. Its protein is CASRSLPTDTQYF.

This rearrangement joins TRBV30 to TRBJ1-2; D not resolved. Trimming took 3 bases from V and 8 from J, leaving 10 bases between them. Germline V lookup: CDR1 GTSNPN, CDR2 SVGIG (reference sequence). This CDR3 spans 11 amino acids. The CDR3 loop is CAWRALKGYTF. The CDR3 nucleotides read TGTGCCTGGAGGGCCTTGAAAGGCTACACCTTC. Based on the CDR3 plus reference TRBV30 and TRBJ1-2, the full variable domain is SQTIHQWPATLVQPVGSPLSLECTVEGTSNPNLYWYRQAAGRGLQLLFYSVGIGQISSEVPQNLSASRPQDRQFILSSKKLLLSDSGFYLCAWRALKGYTFGSGTRLTVV.